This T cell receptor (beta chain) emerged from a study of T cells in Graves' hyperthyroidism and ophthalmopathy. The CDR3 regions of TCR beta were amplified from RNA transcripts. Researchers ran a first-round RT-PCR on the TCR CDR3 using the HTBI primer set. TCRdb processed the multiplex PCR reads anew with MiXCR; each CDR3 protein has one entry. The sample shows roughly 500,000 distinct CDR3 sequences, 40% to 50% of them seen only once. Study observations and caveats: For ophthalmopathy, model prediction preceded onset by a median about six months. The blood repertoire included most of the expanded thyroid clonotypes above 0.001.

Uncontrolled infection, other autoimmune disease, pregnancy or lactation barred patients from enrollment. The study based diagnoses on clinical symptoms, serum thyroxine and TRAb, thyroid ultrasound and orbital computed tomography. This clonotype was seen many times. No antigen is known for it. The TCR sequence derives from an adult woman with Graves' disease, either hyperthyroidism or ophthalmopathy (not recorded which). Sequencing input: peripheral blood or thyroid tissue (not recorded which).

Written as DNA, the CDR3 is TGTGCCAGCAGTGCGGCGGCTACCTACGAGCAGTACTTC. Translating it yields CASSAAATYEQYF. The chain employs TRBV12-3 or TRBV12-4 and TRBJ2-7; D is unresolved. V was clipped by 5 bases and J by 2 bases, with 10 bases between them. The CDR3 consists of 13 residues.